This T cell receptor beta chain was captured in a study of cytomegalovirus exposure and HLA in healthy donors. The PCR contained 60 Vbeta and 13 Jbeta primers. Generated by immunoSEQ multiplex PCR, the TCRdb table keeps only in-frame clones and is missing some. The sample has tens of thousands of clones; the top ten hold approximately 0.58%. V dropped 1 base and J dropped 5; count of bases not matched to a gene: 9. The CDR3 runs 17 residues. Germline V gene sequence: CDR1 SGHRS, CDR2 YFSETQ. Sequencing input: PBMCs. This sequence joins TRBV5-1 and TRBJ2-2, with 9 bases lining up with TRBD2. The clonotype was recovered from a man in his fifties or sixties in good health and CMV-seronegative. In DNA, the CDR3 is TGCGCCAGCAGCTTGCAGGGCGGGGGGGCTTCGACCGGGGAGCTGTTTTTT. Its translation: CASSLQGGGASTGELFF. The variable domain in full, with the rest retrieved from reference TRBV5-1 and TRBJ2-2, is KAGVTQTPRYLIKTRGQQVTLSCSPISGHRSVSWYQQTPGQGLQFLFEYFSETQRNKGNFPGRFSGRQFSNSRSEMNVSTLELGDSALYLCASSLQGGGASTGELFFGEGSRLTVL.